This entry lists 13 T cell receptor beta chains sequenced from one sample in a study of T cells in Graves' hyperthyroidism and ophthalmopathy. TCR beta CDR3 sequences were amplified from RNA transcripts. In the first-round RT-PCR of the TCR CDR3, the HTBI primer set was used. Each CDR3 protein gets one entry after TCRdb re-called the multiplex PCR reads with MiXCR. The table shows around 300,000 distinct CDR3 sequences, with about an eighth occurring only once. Sequences were obtained from blood. The source is a middle-aged woman with Graves' ophthalmopathy.

This clonotype came up a few times. The rearrangement links TRBV2 to TRBJ2-2, with TRBD2 matching over 7 bases. The V and J ends lost 4 bases and 1 base, in that order; junction bases with no gene match: 9. CDR1 SNHLY and CDR2 FYNNEI come from the germline V gene. The CDR3 runs to 17 residues. The DNA for the CDR3 is TGTGCCAGCAGTGCGGGAGGCGGGAGAGGGAACACCGGGGAGCTGTTTTTT. It codes for CASSAGGGRGNTGELFF.

V and J are TRBV20-1 and TRBJ2-1; TRBD2 matches at 8 bases. Germline CDR1 and CDR2: DFQATT and SNEGSKA (reference sequence). This CDR3 is built from 15 residues. The junction had 13 bases not matched to a gene; V was cut back by 5 bases and J by 7 bases. DNA for the CDR3: TGCAGTGCTCCACCGGGAGCGGGAGTCCTAAATGAGCAGTTCTTC. This gives the protein CSAPPGAGVLNEQFF.

This clonotype was counted many times. V gene TRBV29-1 combines with J gene TRBJ1-2; D is unclear. Germline V gives CDR1 SQVTM, CDR2 ANQGSEA. V was pared by 6 bases and J by 6 bases, with 11 bases between. The CDR3 spans 11 residues. The CDR3 spells CSVRYPNGYTF. In DNA, the CDR3 is TGCAGCGTACGCTATCCAAATGGCTACACCTTC.

The V gene is TRBV2, the J gene TRBJ2-2; D possibly corresponds to TRBD2 (5 bases). CDR1 SNHLY and CDR2 FYNNEI come from the germline V gene. With 7 bases removed from V and 2 bases from J, the gap between germline ends came to 14 bases. The CDR3 loop spans 15 amino acids. CDR3 in amino acids: CASTERAANTGELFF. For the CDR3, the DNA is TGTGCCAGCACCGAAAGAGCGGCAAACACCGGGGAGCTGTTTTTT.

The CDR3 region is CASSNGTAAGANVLTF. CDR3 DNA sequence: TGTGCCAGTAGTAACGGGACAGCGGCTGGGGCCAACGTCCTGACTTTC. The V call is TRBV19, the J call TRBJ2-6, with 7 bases that match TRBD1. The germline V gene has CDR1 LNHDA and CDR2 SQIVND (reference sequence). J lost 2 bases, V lost 4 bases, and 5 bases had no gene match. The CDR3 contains 16 residues. The variable domain in full, completed from reference TRBV19 and TRBJ2-6, reads DGGITQSPKYLFRKEGQNVTLSCEQNLNHDAMYWYRQDPGQGLRLIYYSQIVNDFQKGDIAEGYSVSREKKESFPLTVTSAQKNPTAFYLCASSNGTAAGANVLTFGAGSRLTVL.

The DNA of the CDR3 is TGTGCCAGTAGTATAGAATGGATATCTGGAAACACCATATATTTT. This gives the protein CASSIEWISGNTIYF. The V and J genes are TRBV19 and TRBJ1-3; no definite D call. The CDR3 is 15 residues long. V was clipped by 0 bases and J by 1 base, with 7 bases between them. Germline V gene sequence: CDR1 LNHDA, CDR2 SQIVND (reference sequence).

This clonotype was picked up many times. V and J are TRBV15 and TRBJ2-3; D gene unclear. Trimming took off 0 bases at V and 5 bases at J, with 15 bases between the two ends. Per germline, CDR1 LNHNV and CDR2 YYDKDF (reference sequence). The CDR3 runs to 16 residues. The CDR3 region has the DNA TGTGCCACCAGCAGAGAAGGGCAGGCGCTGGGAGATACGCAGTATTTT. The encoded protein is CATSREGQALGDTQYF.

This clonotype was observed many times. This chain connects TRBV28 to TRBJ2-3, with 7 bases identical to TRBD2. V lost 2 bases to trimming and J lost 2 bases; unmatched junction nucleotides: 7. Germline CDR1 is MDHEN and CDR2 is SYDVKM. There are 16 residues in the CDR3. The chain's CDR3 is CASSLGPGGPTDTQYF. CDR3 in DNA: TGTGCCAGCAGTTTAGGGCCGGGAGGCCCCACAGATACGCAGTATTTT.

V and J are TRBV6-1 and TRBJ2-3; TRBD2 matches 16 bases. From germline, CDR1 is MNHNS and CDR2 SASEGT. Losses at the gene ends were 7 bases for V and 8 bases for J; bases not matched to a gene: 15. CDR3 length: 18 residues. This chain's CDR3 is CASIKGTSGRARSGTQYF. Written as DNA, the CDR3 is TGTGCCAGCATCAAGGGGACTAGCGGGAGGGCCCGATCGGGTACGCAGTATTTT.

This chain uses TRBV5-1 with TRBJ2-7, with D possibly being TRBD1 or TRBD2 (5 bases each). V lost 2 bases, J lost 4 bases, and 19 bases lay in between. The CDR3 runs 16 residues. From germline, CDR1 is SGHRS and CDR2 YFSETQ. CDR3 bases: TGCGCCAGCAGCTTTATCCACGAGGGGACGGGGTACGAGCAGTACTTC. It is translated as CASSFIHEGTGYEQYF. Using reference TRBV5-1 and TRBJ2-7 for the parts outside the CDR3, the full variable domain is KAGVTQTPRYLIKTRGQQVTLSCSPISGHRSVSWYQQTPGQGLQFLFEYFSETQRNKGNFPGRFSGRQFSNSRSEMNVSTLELGDSALYLCASSFIHEGTGYEQYFGPGTRLTVT.

This chain uses TRBV3-1 with TRBJ2-4, with 7 bases that match TRBD1. This CDR3 contains 16 residues. Per the germline V gene, CDR1 is LGHDT and CDR2 is YNNKEL (reference sequence). The V gene end was trimmed by 2 bases and the J gene end by 1 base; junction bases not matched to a gene: 5. As DNA, the CDR3 is TGTGCCAGCAGCCAACGACAGGGTATCGCCAAAAACATTCAGTACTTC. Translated, it gives CASSQRQGIAKNIQYF.

This clonotype was seen ten or more times. The V and J genes are TRBV12-3 or TRBV12-4 and TRBJ2-3, with 9 positions matching TRBD2. The CDR3 has 17 amino acids. Trimming at V came to 6 bases and at J to 5 bases, leaving 15 bases not matched to a gene. The DNA of the CDR3 is TGTGCCAGCAGCCGTAGCGGGAGTGTCGCTTCGGGAGATACGCAGTATTTT. This sequence encodes CASSRSGSVASGDTQYF.

The chain uses TRBV4-2 and TRBJ1-1, with a weak D call TRBD1 (5 bases). The V and J ends lost 1 base and 11 bases respectively, with 11 bases between them. Looked up from germline, CDR1 is LGHNA and CDR2 is YNFKEQ. This CDR3 has 12 amino acids. CDR3 region: CASSQAGPRAFF. In DNA, the CDR3 is TGTGCCAGCAGCCAAGCGGGACCTAGGGCTTTCTTT.